This T cell receptor (beta chain) appears in the sequencing data of a study of cytomegalovirus exposure and HLA in healthy donors. Study-wide results and caveats: One cluster of highly shared sequence variants probably arose as a sequencing artifact.

Germline V CDR1 and CDR2: SGHTA, FQGTGA. Trimming left V 1 base short and J 1 base short, with 13 bases between. This CDR3 region has 16 residues. By frequency, this clone is medium-sized. What it binds is not known. Primers included in the PCR were 60 Vbeta and 13 Jbeta primers. Generated by immunoSEQ multiplex PCR, the TCRdb table keeps only in-frame clones and is missing some. This sample's clone table lists about 88,000 clones. Sequenced input: PBMCs. The chain links TRBV7-3 to TRBJ1-1; D is unresolved. The sequence derives from a girl aged 5-17 years in good health and CMV-seropositive. The CDR3 protein is CASSLSGALENTEAFF. CDR3 nucleotide sequence: TGTGCCAGCAGCTTAAGTGGTGCGTTAGAGAACACTGAAGCTTTCTTT.